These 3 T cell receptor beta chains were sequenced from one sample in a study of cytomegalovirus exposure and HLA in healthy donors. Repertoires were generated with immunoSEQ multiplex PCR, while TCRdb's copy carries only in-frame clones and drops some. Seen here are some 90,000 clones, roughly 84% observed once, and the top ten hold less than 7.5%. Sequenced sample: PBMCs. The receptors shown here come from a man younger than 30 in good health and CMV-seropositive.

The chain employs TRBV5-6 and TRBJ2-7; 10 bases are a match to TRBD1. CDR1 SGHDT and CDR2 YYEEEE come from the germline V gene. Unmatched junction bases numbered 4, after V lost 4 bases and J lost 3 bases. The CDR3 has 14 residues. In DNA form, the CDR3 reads TGTGCCAGCAGCCCGGGACAGGGGTACTACGAGCAGTACTTC. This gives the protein CASSPGQGYYEQYF.

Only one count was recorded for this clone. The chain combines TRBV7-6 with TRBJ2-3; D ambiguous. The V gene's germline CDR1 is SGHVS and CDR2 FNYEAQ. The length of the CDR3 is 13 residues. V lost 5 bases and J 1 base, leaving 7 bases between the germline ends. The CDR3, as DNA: TGTGCCAGCAGCATCGCGGGCACAGATACGCAGTATTTT. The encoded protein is CASSIAGTDTQYF. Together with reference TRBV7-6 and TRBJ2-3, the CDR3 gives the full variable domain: GAGVSQSPRYKVTKRGQDVALRCDPISGHVSLYWYRQALGQGPEFLTYFNYEAQQDKSGLPNDRFSAERPEGSISTLTIQRTEQRDSAMYRCASSIAGTDTQYFGPGTRLTVL.

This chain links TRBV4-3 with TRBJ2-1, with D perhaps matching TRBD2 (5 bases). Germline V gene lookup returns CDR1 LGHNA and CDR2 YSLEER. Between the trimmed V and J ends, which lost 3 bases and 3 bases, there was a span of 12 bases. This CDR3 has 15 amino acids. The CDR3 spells CASSQVATNYNEQFF. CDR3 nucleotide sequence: TGCGCCAGCAGCCAGGTAGCGACCAACTACAATGAGCAGTTCTTC.